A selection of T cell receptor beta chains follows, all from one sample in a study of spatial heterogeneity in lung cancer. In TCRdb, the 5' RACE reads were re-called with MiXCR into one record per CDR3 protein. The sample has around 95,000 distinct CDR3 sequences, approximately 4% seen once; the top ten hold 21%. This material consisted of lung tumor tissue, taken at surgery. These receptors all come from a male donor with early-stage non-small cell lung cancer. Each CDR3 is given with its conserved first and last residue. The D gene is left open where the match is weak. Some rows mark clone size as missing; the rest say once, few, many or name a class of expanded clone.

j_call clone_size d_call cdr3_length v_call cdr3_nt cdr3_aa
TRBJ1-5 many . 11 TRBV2 TGTGCCAGCACATTGAAGGGGCCCCAGCATTTT CASTLKGPQHF
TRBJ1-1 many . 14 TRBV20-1 TGCAGTGCTAGGCCCCCTCAGGGATCCACTGAAGCTTTCTTT CSARPPQGSTEAFF
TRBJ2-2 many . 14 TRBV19 TGTGCCAGTAGTATCTCGGCGACAGGCGGGGAGCTGTTTTTT CASSISATGGELFF
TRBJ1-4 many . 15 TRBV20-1 TGCAGTGCTAACCGTGCTGCAGGGAATAATGAAAAACTGTTTTTT CSANRAAGNNEKLFF
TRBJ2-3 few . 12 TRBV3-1 TGTGCCAGCAGCAACCTCAGAAATACGCAGTATTTT CASSNLRNTQYF
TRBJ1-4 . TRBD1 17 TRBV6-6 TGTGCCAGCAGTTATCTATCCGACAGGGCCGGTGGGGAAAAACTGTTTTTT CASSYLSDRAGGEKLFF
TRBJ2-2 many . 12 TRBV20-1 TGCAGTGCTAGGGCGAACACCGGGGAGCTGTTTTTT CSARANTGELFF
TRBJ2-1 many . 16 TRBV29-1 TGCAGCGTTGAAGGTGAGGAGACGAGCTCCTACAATGAGCAGTTCTTC CSVEGEETSSYNEQFF
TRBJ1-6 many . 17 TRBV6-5 TGTGCCAGCAGTTACTCGATCCAGTTCCCCTATAATTCACCCCTCCACTTT CASSYSIQFPYNSPLHF
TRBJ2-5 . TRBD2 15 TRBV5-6 TGTGCCAGCAGCTTAGGGCTAGCGGGAGACGAGACCCAGTACTTC CASSLGLAGDETQYF
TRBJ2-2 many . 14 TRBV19 TGTGCCAGTAGACAGGAGGCGAACACCGGGGAGCTGTTTTTT CASRQEANTGELFF
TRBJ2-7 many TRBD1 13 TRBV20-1 TGCAGTGCTCCCCCTAGGGACAGCTACGAGCAGTACTTC CSAPPRDSYEQYF
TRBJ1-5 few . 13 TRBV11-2 TGTGCCAGCAGCACCGACAGCTATCAGCCCCAGCATTTT CASSTDSYQPQHF
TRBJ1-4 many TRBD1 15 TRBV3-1 TGTGCCAGCAGCCAATCGGGACAGAGGGAGGAAAAACTGTTTTTT CASSQSGQREEKLFF
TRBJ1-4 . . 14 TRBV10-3 TGTGCCAACCGGGGTGGGGCCACTAATGAAAAACTGTTTTTT CANRGGATNEKLFF
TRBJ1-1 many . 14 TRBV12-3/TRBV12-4 TGTGCCAGCAGTTTTGGACACTTCAACACTGAAGCTTTCTTT CASSFGHFNTEAFF
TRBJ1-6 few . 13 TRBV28 TGTGCCAGCAGTTTACAGACCCATTCACCCCTCCACTTT CASSLQTHSPLHF
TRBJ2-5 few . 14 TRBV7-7 TGTGCTAGCAGCTTGTACGCCTGGGAAGAGACCCAGTACTTC CASSLYAWEETQYF
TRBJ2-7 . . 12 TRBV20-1 TGCAGTGCGAGGCCTCTAGAGCGGGAGCAGTACTTC CSARPLEREQYF
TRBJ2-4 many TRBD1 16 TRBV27 TGTGCCAGCAGTTTTCGGGCGGACAGGGTATTTGACATTCAGTACTTC CASSFRADRVFDIQYF
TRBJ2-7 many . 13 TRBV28 TGTGCCAGCAGTTTTTCTCCCTCCTACGAGCAGTACTTC CASSFSPSYEQYF
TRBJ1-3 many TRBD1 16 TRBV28 TGTGCCAGCAGTTTACTAGCTGGGGACAGGGGAAACACCATATATTTT CASSLLAGDRGNTIYF
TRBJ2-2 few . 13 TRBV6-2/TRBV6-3 TGTGCCAGCGCCCCAGGGGTCACCGGGGAGCTGTTTTTT CASAPGVTGELFF
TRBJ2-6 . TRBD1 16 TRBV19 TGTGCCACCGGGGACAGGGATCGCTCTGGGGCCAACGTCCTGACTTTC CATGDRDRSGANVLTF
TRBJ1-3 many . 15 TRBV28 TGTGCCAGCAGTAGTTCGCAGAGCAGTGGAAACACCATATATTTT CASSSSQSSGNTIYF
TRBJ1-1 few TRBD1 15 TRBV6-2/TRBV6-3 TGTGCCAGCAACCCCCACAGGGGGACAAACACTGAAGCTTTCTTT CASNPHRGTNTEAFF
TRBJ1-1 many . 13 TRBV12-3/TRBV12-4 TGTGCCAGCAGTTTCACAGGGCCCACTGAAGCTTTCTTT CASSFTGPTEAFF